The 15 T cell receptor beta chains given below trace back to one sample, sequenced in a study of spatial heterogeneity in lung cancer. A single record per CDR3 protein comes from TCRdb applying MiXCR to the 5' RACE reads. Among about 38,000 distinct CDR3 sequences listed, around 7.2% were seen once. Time point described: sample taken at primary tumor resection. Whole RNA from tumor, nontumor lung or frozen PBMC was sequenced unsorted. The specimen was PBMCs, collected at surgery. These receptor sequences come from a male donor with early-stage non-small cell lung cancer.

This clonotype has just a few counts. V is TRBV10-2 and J is TRBJ2-1; no reliable D call. Per the germline V gene, CDR1 is WSHSY and CDR2 is SAAADI. Trimming took off 2 bases at V and 8 bases at J, with 16 bases between the two ends. This CDR3 spans 15 amino acids. The CDR3 loop reads CASSEVTDALDEQFF. The CDR3 bases are TGCGCCAGCAGTGAGGTAACGGACGCCTTGGATGAGCAGTTCTTC.

This clonotype was detected ten times or more. The V call is TRBV6-6, the J call TRBJ2-7, with 11 bases that match TRBD2. Germline CDR1 is MNHNY and CDR2 is SVGAGI (reference sequence). The CDR3 extends over 15 amino acids. The ends lost 0 bases at V and 4 bases at J; junction bases unmatched: 2. The CDR3 sequence: CASSYSSSGGYEQYF. For the CDR3, the DNA is TGTGCCAGCAGTTACTCGTCTAGCGGGGGGTACGAGCAGTACTTC.

This clonotype was picked up many times. In DNA form, the CDR3 reads TGTGCCAGCAGCTTGGCGGGGACGACCGGGGAGCTGTTTTTT. Translation gives CASSLAGTTGELFF. The rearrangement joins TRBV7-3 to TRBJ2-2; D possibly corresponds to TRBD2 (6 bases). The CDR3 covers 14 residues. The V end lost 3 bases, the J end lost 5 bases, and 10 bases lay between the germline ends. Germline V gene sequence: CDR1 SGHTA, CDR2 FQGTGA. Full variable domain (missing parts from reference TRBV7-3 and TRBJ2-2): GAGVSQTPSNKVTEKGKYVELRCDPISGHTALYWYRQSLGQGPEFLIYFQGTGAADDSGLPNDRFFAVRPEGSVSTLKIQRTERGDSAVYLCASSLAGTTGELFFGEGSRLTVL.

This clonotype was seen at least ten times. The V and J genes are TRBV27 and TRBJ2-6; tentatively, D is TRBD1 (5 bases). The germline V and J ends were trimmed by 3 bases and 2 bases, with 17 bases remaining between them. The CDR3 has 18 residues. The germline CDR1 and CDR2 sequences are MNHEY and SMNVEV (reference sequence). The CDR3: CASSLDPRRQTGANVLTF. The CDR3 nucleotides read TGTGCCAGCAGTTTGGACCCAAGAAGACAGACTGGGGCCAACGTCCTGACTTTC.

This clonotype appeared a few times. The V gene is TRBV6-9, the J gene TRBJ1-5; a possible D gene is TRBD1 (5 bases). The germline V gene has CDR1 MNHGY and CDR2 SVAAGI. V lost 11 bases and J 1 base, leaving 15 bases between the germline ends. The CDR3 length is 14 residues. The CDR3 DNA sequence: TGTGCCGACGGGACCCGGAGGAGCAATCAGCCCCAGCATTTT. As protein: CADGTRRSNQPQHF.

This clonotype was counted ten times or more. The chain combines TRBV30 with TRBJ2-1; D possibly corresponds to TRBD2 (6 bases). Germline values: CDR1 GTSNPN, CDR2 SVGIG (reference sequence). Trimming cost V 4 bases and J 4 bases, with 17 bases left between them. The CDR3 length is 15 residues. The CDR3 coding sequence is TGTGCCTGGACCCTCCCGGGACTTACTTACAATGAGCAGTTCTTC. Residues: CAWTLPGLTYNEQFF. Variable domain in full (rest from reference TRBV30 and TRBJ2-1): SQTIHQWPATLVQPVGSPLSLECTVEGTSNPNLYWYRQAAGRGLQLLFYSVGIGQISSEVPQNLSASRPQDRQFILSSKKLLLSDSGFYLCAWTLPGLTYNEQFFGPGTRLTVL.

The chain has TRBV4-3 and TRBJ1-6; maybe TRBD1 (5 bases). CDR1 and CDR2 (germline): LGHNA, YSLEER. The V and J ends lost 1 base and 7 bases respectively, with 11 bases between them. The CDR3 has 15 amino acids. As DNA, the CDR3 is TGCGCCAGCAGCCAAGTACTGAGACAGAATTCACCCCTCCACTTT. Amino acid sequence: CASSQVLRQNSPLHF.

This clonotype was detected a few times. The rearrangement joins TRBV7-3 to TRBJ1-6, with TRBD1 identical over 9 bases. CDR1 is SGHTA and CDR2 is FQGTGA in the germline V gene. The CDR3 loop spans 16 amino acids. V shed 0 bases, J shed 7 bases, and the junction held 4 bases outside the gene matches. CDR3 in DNA: TGTGCCAGCAGCTTAACTGGAGACAGGGGGAATTCACCCCTCCACTTT. Protein product: CASSLTGDRGNSPLHF.

This chain links TRBV7-9 with TRBJ1-5; D is ambiguous. Trimming removed 3 bases from V and 10 bases from J, with 10 bases in between. The CDR3 has 12 amino acids. CDR1 is SEHNR, CDR2 FQNEAQ, per germline (reference sequence). CDR3 loop: CASSLDREPQHF. CDR3 DNA sequence: TGTGCCAGCAGCTTGGATAGGGAACCCCAGCATTTT.

This clonotype was seen more than once but under ten times. The chain links TRBV3-1 to TRBJ1-1, with D uncertain. Germline V CDR1 and CDR2: LGHDT, YNNKEL (reference sequence). The CDR3 consists of 13 residues. The germline V and J ends were trimmed by 0 bases and 4 bases, with 6 bases remaining between them. In DNA, the CDR3 is TGTGCCAGCAGCCAAGATCTCTTCACTGAAGCTTTCTTT. This codes for CASSQDLFTEAFF.

This chain connects TRBV11-3 to TRBJ1-2, with D unclear. The length of the CDR3 is 13 residues. Trimming cost V 7 bases and J 5 bases, with 14 bases left between them. Germline CDR1 SGHNT, CDR2 YENEEA. The CDR3 sequence is CASTPHRNYGYTF. CDR3 nucleotides: TGTGCCAGCACCCCACATCGTAATTATGGCTACACCTTC.

This clonotype was observed many times. This chain links TRBV6-1 with TRBJ2-6; 8 bases are a match to TRBD1. The length of the CDR3 is 19 residues. Trimming removed 3 bases from V and 4 bases from J; junction bases left unmatched: 14. Germline CDR1 is MNHNS and CDR2 is SASEGT. CDR3 DNA: TGTGCCAGCAGTGAGACGACAGGGGAATTTGTGTTAGGGGCCAACGTCCTGACTTTC. Translated, it gives CASSETTGEFVLGANVLTF.

This clonotype showed up just a few times. V usage is TRBV4-3 and J usage is TRBJ2-2; D possibly matches TRBD1 or TRBD2 (5 bases each). This CDR3 has 15 amino acids. The V and J ends lost 0 bases and 7 bases respectively, with 12 bases between them. Germline V gene lookup returns CDR1 LGHNA and CDR2 YSLEER. In DNA, the CDR3 is TGCGCCAGCAGCCAAGATCGGGGCTTCAGCGGGGAGCTGTTTTTT. Translated: CASSQDRGFSGELFF.

This clonotype showed up many times. The chain couples TRBV4-2 to TRBJ2-7, with D possibly TRBD1 on 5 matching bases. The CDR3 is 15 residues long. The V and J ends lost 0 bases and 7 bases respectively, with 16 bases between them. Germline lookup yields CDR1 LGHNA and CDR2 YNFKEQ. DNA for the CDR3: TGTGCCAGCAGCCAAGATCAGGGCGCCGTGGGGGAGCAGTACTTC. Translating gives CASSQDQGAVGEQYF.

This clonotype was counted at least ten times. This chain uses TRBV10-3 with TRBJ2-1; 11 bases are shared with TRBD2. V shed 6 bases and J 7 bases; nucleotides not matched to a gene: 8. The CDR3 is 15 residues long. Germline V gene sequence: CDR1 ENHRY, CDR2 SYGVKD. The CDR3 spells CAISTGLAVINEQFF. CDR3 coding DNA: TGTGCCATCAGCACGGGACTAGCGGTCATTAATGAGCAGTTCTTC.